This T cell receptor beta chain was sequenced for a study of T cell repertoires in cytomegalovirus infection. Study details: Epitope selection comprised recently identified HLA-C-restricted CMV epitopes and well-studied HLA-B-restricted CMV epitopes. Public TCR beta signatures marked donors with CMV infection and the matching HLA.

Using its own MiXCR run on the reads, TCRdb lists one record per CDR3 protein. The sample lists 650,000 to 900,000 distinct CDR3 sequences; over 25% were seen once. This clonotype was counted a few times. Its antigen is unknown. With 3 bases clipped from V and 3 bases from J, the junction kept 5 bases outside the gene matches. Germline-derived CDR1 and CDR2 are ENHRY and SYGVKD. CDR3 length: 15 residues. General observations from the study: Public TCR beta family frequency separated CMV-and-HLA carriers, including in an independent cohort. Dominating the ex vivo response were HLA-C-restricted CMV-specific TCR beta clonotypes.

This chain links TRBV10-3 with TRBJ2-3; 8 bases agree with TRBD2. The sequencing used cultured CD8+ T cells from PBMCs, collected from culture after CMV antigen stimulation. The receptor was derived from a human donor in good health (CMV status not recorded). Some clones in this sample may be carry-over from other donors' samples. This CDR3 reads CAISEIQRGTDTQYF. Written as DNA, the CDR3 is TGTGCCATCAGTGAAATTCAGCGGGGGACAGATACGCAGTATTTT.